The 8 T cell receptor beta chains reported below all come from one sample, sequenced in a study of PD-L1 blockade in urothelial cancer. Only in-frame clones appear in the TCRdb table, and some are missing; sequencing was by immunoSEQ multiplex PCR. Found here are 70,000 or so clones, roughly 90% of them singletons; the top ten hold around 4.2%. The time point: pretreatment peripheral blood. The sample here was PBMCs, taken around atezolizumab (anti-PD-L1) treatment. The source is a man aged 65-85 years with urothelial cancer.

The genes are TRBV19 and TRBJ2-3; tentatively, D is TRBD1 (5 bases). V lost 3 bases to trimming and J lost 6 bases, with 13 bases between them. The germline gives CDR1 LNHDA, CDR2 SQIVND (reference sequence). The CDR3 is 14 residues long. Here the CDR3 DNA reads TGTGCCAGTAGTATTGGGGCCCTAGGGGATACGCAGTATTTT. It is translated as CASSIGALGDTQYF.

The chain uses TRBV29-1 and TRBJ2-1; 11 bases map to TRBD2. There are 16 residues in the CDR3. The junction had 11 bases not matched to a gene; V was cut back by 6 bases and J by 4 bases. Germline V gene lookup returns CDR1 SQVTM and CDR2 ANQGSEA. The CDR3 loop is CSVGGASGRSYNEQFF. The DNA for the CDR3 is TGCAGCGTAGGGGGGGCTAGCGGGAGGAGTTACAATGAGCAGTTCTTC.

The chain recombines TRBV18 with TRBJ2-3, with D unresolved. V was trimmed by 2 bases and J by 8 bases, leaving 5 bases between them. The CDR3 spans 11 residues. Germline CDR1 is KGHSH and CDR2 is LQKENI. The CDR3, as DNA: TGTGCCAGCTCACCAGAGAGTACGCAGTATTTT. Amino acid sequence: CASSPESTQYF.

The V gene is TRBV6-1, the J gene TRBJ1-5; weak D call: TRBD1 (5 bases). V was cut by 11 bases and J by 4 bases, with 15 bases left in between. The CDR3 has 13 amino acids. Germline lookup yields CDR1 MNHNS and CDR2 SASEGT. The chain's CDR3 is CASQRGQNQPQHF. CDR3 sequence (DNA): TGTGCCTCCCAAAGGGGCCAAAATCAGCCCCAGCATTTT.

Comments on this clone: A junction boundary mismatches the germline segment, possibly from a read error. This chain connects TRBV13 to TRBJ2-3, with a tentative D call TRBD2 (6 bases). Germline V CDR1 and CDR2: PRHDT, FYEKMQ (reference sequence). This CDR3 is built from 14 residues. Written as DNA, the CDR3 is TGTGCCAGCAGCTTAGGGGCGGGACCAGACACGCAGTATTTT. Encoded protein: CASSLGAGPDTQYF.

V gene TRBV5-1 combines with J gene TRBJ2-2; 7 bases are a match to TRBD1. The germline V gene has CDR1 SGHRS and CDR2 YFSETQ. The CDR3 totals 15 residues. J was trimmed by 4 bases and V by 4 bases; bases with no gene match: 7. CDR3 amino acids: CASSLGGQTTGELFF. The CDR3 nucleotides read TGCGCCAGCAGCCTAGGGGGACAGACCACCGGGGAGCTGTTTTTT. The full variable domain, rest sourced from reference TRBV5-1 and TRBJ2-2, is KAGVTQTPRYLIKTRGQQVTLSCSPISGHRSVSWYQQTPGQGLQFLFEYFSETQRNKGNFPGRFSGRQFSNSRSEMNVSTLELGDSALYLCASSLGGQTTGELFFGEGSRLTVL.

The chain links TRBV27 to TRBJ2-5, with D perhaps matching TRBD2 (7 bases). The CDR3 length is 16 residues. Germline V gives CDR1 MNHEY, CDR2 SMNVEV (reference sequence). Trimming shortened V by 2 bases and J by 5 bases, and 18 bases separated the two germline ends. The CDR3 here is CASSLTRGAAGETQYF. The CDR3 coding sequence is TGTGCCAGCAGTTTAACCCGGGGGGCTGCTGGGGAGACCCAGTACTTC.

V and J are TRBV21-1 and TRBJ1-1. TRBV21-1 is assigned pseudogene status. CDR3 length: 15 amino acids. The CDR3 DNA follows: TGTGCCAGCAGCAAAAACACCGGGGGTGACACTGAAGCTTTCTTT. Protein: CASSKNTGGDTEAFF.